These 23 T cell receptor beta chains were sequenced from one sample in a study of blood T cell repertoires in COVID-19. Libraries were prepared by immunoSEQ multiplex PCR; TCRdb keeps only in-frame clonotypes and omits some of them. This table holds 250,000 to 350,000 clones, 90% found once. The specimen was peripheral blood. Receptor source: a woman in her 30s with COVID-19, enrolled during active disease.

The chain recombines TRBV30 with TRBJ1-2; 8 positions agree with TRBD1. V lost 4 bases, J lost 6 bases, and 10 bases stayed unmatched. Germline values: CDR1 GTSNPN, CDR2 SVGIG (reference sequence). The CDR3 totals 14 residues. CDR3 loop: CAWTVTPTGDGYTF. The CDR3 bases are TGTGCCTGGACCGTAACTCCGACAGGGGATGGCTACACCTTC. The complete variable domain, with remaining parts taken from reference TRBV30 and TRBJ1-2, reads SQTIHQWPATLVQPVGSPLSLECTVEGTSNPNLYWYRQAAGRGLQLLFYSVGIGQISSEVPQNLSASRPQDRQFILSSKKLLLSDSGFYLCAWTVTPTGDGYTFGSGTRLTVV.

The chain employs TRBV27 and TRBJ2-1; TRBD1 is a possible D gene (6 bases). V was trimmed by 6 bases and J by 6 bases, leaving 15 bases between them. Germline CDR1 and CDR2: MNHEY and SMNVEV (reference sequence). The CDR3 extends over 14 amino acids. CDR3 in amino acids: CASSSSTGRNEQFF. The DNA of the CDR3 is TGTGCCAGCAGCTCTAGTACAGGGCGCAATGAGCAGTTCTTC.

V usage is TRBV7-9 and J usage is TRBJ1-3; D remains ambiguous. The CDR3 runs to 14 residues. Trimming removed 3 bases from V and 4 bases from J, with 10 bases in between. Germline CDR1 SEHNR, CDR2 FQNEAQ (reference sequence). CDR3 DNA sequence: TGTGCCAGCAGCTTCCTATCTACGGGAAACACCATATATTTT. This translates into CASSFLSTGNTIYF.

V gene TRBV5-1 combines with J gene TRBJ2-5; D might be TRBD1 (6 bases). Germline assignment: CDR1 SGHRS and CDR2 YFSETQ. The V gene lost 5 bases and the J gene lost 0 bases, with 14 bases spanning the gap. The CDR3 sequence is 15 residues long. The CDR3 protein is CASRSPGTYQETQYF. CDR3 in DNA: TGCGCCAGCAGATCACCCGGGACATACCAAGAGACCCAGTACTTC.

This clone was seen more than once but under ten times. V is TRBV5-5 and J is TRBJ2-7; D gene uncertain. The CDR3 length is 12 residues. Trimming pared 0 bases from V and 3 bases from J, leaving 4 bases between. CDR1 is SGHKS, CDR2 YYEKEE, per germline (reference sequence). The CDR3 reads CASSLVYYEQYF. The CDR3 DNA reads as TGTGCCAGCAGCTTGGTATACTACGAGCAGTACTTC.

This chain uses TRBV24-1 with TRBJ2-7; D is possibly TRBD2 (5 bases). The germline CDR1 and CDR2 sequences are KGHDR and SFDVKD. Trimming shortened V by 3 bases and J by 6 bases, and 14 bases separated the two germline ends. The length of the CDR3 is 14 residues. This chain's CDR3 is CATSDGGPPLEQYF. As DNA, the CDR3 is TGTGCCACCAGTGATGGAGGCCCCCCTCTCGAGCAGTACTTC.

J is TRBJ2-1 and V is TRBV10-1; 8 positions match TRBD2. J gave up 9 bases and V 3 bases, and 4 bases lay outside the gene matches. This CDR3 is built from 13 residues. From germline, CDR1 is WNHNN and CDR2 SYGVQD (reference sequence). CDR3 region: CASSEGGRTEQFF. The DNA of the CDR3 is TGCGCCAGCAGTGAAGGCGGGAGGACTGAGCAGTTCTTC.

J is TRBJ1-5 and V is TRBV4-1; no clear D. Deletions cut 2 bases from V and 3 bases from J, with 8 bases between. The CDR3 is made up of 14 amino acids. CDR1 is MGHRA, CDR2 YSYEKL, per germline. The CDR3 sequence: CASSQLQHNQPQHF. The CDR3 DNA is TGCGCCAGCAGCCAATTACAGCACAATCAGCCCCAGCATTTT.

V is TRBV19 and J is TRBJ2-1; no clear D. Germline values: CDR1 LNHDA, CDR2 SQIVND (reference sequence). This CDR3 comprises 15 residues. Trimming pared 1 base from V and 4 bases from J, leaving 11 bases between. CDR3 protein: CASSIVGGQYNEQFF. Written as DNA, the CDR3 is TGTGCCAGTAGTATAGTTGGCGGCCAGTACAATGAGCAGTTCTTC.

J is TRBJ1-1 and V is TRBV4-1; D gene uncertain. Germline-derived CDR1 and CDR2 are MGHRA and YSYEKL. The CDR3 runs 14 residues. The ends were cut back, 4 bases at V and 4 bases at J, with 13 bases in the middle. In DNA form, the CDR3 reads TGCGCCAGCAGCCCCCGGGAGGCAGTCACTGAAGCTTTCTTT. Translating gives CASSPREAVTEAFF.

The rearrangement links TRBV7-3 to TRBJ2-2; a weak D match, TRBD2 (5 bases). The CDR3 length is 14 residues. CDR1 is SGHTA, CDR2 FQGTGA, per germline. Trimming stripped 3 bases from V and 1 base from J, with 6 bases between. DNA of the CDR3: TGTGCCAGCAGCTTCGAGGGGAACACCGGGGAGCTGTTTTTT. It is translated as CASSFEGNTGELFF.

This chain uses TRBV6-1 with TRBJ1-6; 7 bases fit TRBD1. The junction had 13 bases not matched to a gene; V was cut back by 2 bases and J by 6 bases. The V gene's germline CDR1 is MNHNS and CDR2 SASEGT. The CDR3 loop spans 18 amino acids. This CDR3 is CASSEPFGKGAGNSPLHF. The CDR3 nucleotides read TGTGCCAGCAGTGAACCATTCGGGAAGGGGGCTGGTAATTCACCCCTCCACTTT.

V and J are TRBV24-1 and TRBJ1-5; D is ambiguous. The CDR3 has 14 amino acids. Germline CDR1 and CDR2: KGHDR and SFDVKD. With 0 bases removed from V and 4 bases from J, the gap between germline ends came to 6 bases. CDR3 loop: CATSDLGDNQPQHF. The DNA for the CDR3 is TGTGCCACCAGTGATTTGGGAGATAATCAGCCCCAGCATTTT.

V usage is TRBV4-1 and J usage is TRBJ2-7; 9 bases align to TRBD1. This CDR3 contains 15 residues. V dropped 5 bases and J dropped 5; count of bases not matched to a gene: 10. The germline V gene encodes CDR1 MGHRA and CDR2 YSYEKL. The CDR3 loop reads CASSKGGTGSHEQYF. CDR3 coding DNA: TGCGCCAGCAGCAAGGGTGGGACAGGGAGTCACGAGCAGTACTTC.

The J gene is TRBJ2-2, the V gene TRBV2; D is uncertain. Germline CDR1 is SNHLY and CDR2 is FYNNEI. The CDR3 has 16 amino acids. Trimming pared 4 bases from V and 1 base from J, leaving 13 bases between. The CDR3 DNA is TGTGCCAGCAGTGGAATGGCCCCAGGGAACACCGGGGAGCTGTTTTTT. Translating it yields CASSGMAPGNTGELFF.

The chain uses TRBV3-1 (or the pseudogene TRBV3-2) and TRBJ2-5, with D perhaps matching TRBD2 (6 bases). V shed 4 bases and J shed 7 bases, with 10 bases lying between them. Germline values: CDR1 LGHDT, CDR2 YNNKEL (reference sequence). The CDR3 length is 12 residues. DNA for the CDR3: TGTGCCAGCAGCCCCGGGGGAGGGACCCAGTACTTC. This encodes CASSPGGGTQYF.

The chain uses TRBV18 and TRBJ1-3; D call uncertain. CDR3 length: 15 amino acids. V dropped 0 bases and J dropped 4 bases, with 10 bases sitting between them. Germline loops: CDR1 KGHSH, CDR2 LQKENI. CDR3 loop: CASSPPTGAGNTIYF. CDR3 nucleotides: TGTGCCAGCTCACCACCGACGGGTGCGGGAAACACCATATATTTT.

This chain links TRBV3-1 (or the pseudogene TRBV3-2) with TRBJ2-1, with D possibly being TRBD2 (5 bases). Germline CDR1 reads LGHDT; CDR2 reads YNNKEL (reference sequence). The CDR3 spans 15 residues. V was trimmed by 7 bases and J by 0 bases, leaving 13 bases between them. CDR3 coding DNA: TGTGCCAGCAACCCCCGAGGGCCCTCCTACAATGAGCAGTTCTTC. Its translation is CASNPRGPSYNEQFF.

J is TRBJ1-1 and V is TRBV9, with D possibly TRBD1 on 6 matching bases. Germline V gives CDR1 SGDLS, CDR2 YYNGEE. Trimming took off 6 bases at V and 1 base at J, with 10 bases between the two ends. There are 13 residues in the CDR3. Written as DNA, the CDR3 is TGTGCCAGCACCGGACAGACGAACACTGAAGCTTTCTTT. Translating gives CASTGQTNTEAFF.

J is TRBJ2-7 and V is TRBV7-9; 9 bases are shared with TRBD2. Germline lookup yields CDR1 SEHNR and CDR2 FQNEAQ (reference sequence). Unmatched junction bases numbered 4, after V lost 5 bases and J lost 2 bases. This CDR3 is built from 14 residues. CDR3 nucleotide sequence: TGTGCCAGCAGCGCGCTAGCGGGACCCTACGAGCAGTACTTC. Amino acids: CASSALAGPYEQYF.

The J gene is TRBJ2-1, the V gene TRBV2; TRBD2 is a possible D gene (5 bases). Deletions cut 7 bases from V and 4 bases from J, with 11 bases between. This CDR3 has 13 residues. Germline CDR1 SNHLY, CDR2 FYNNEI. CDR3 sequence (DNA): TGTGCCAGCAAATTTGAGGGTTACAATGAGCAGTTCTTC. Protein: CASKFEGYNEQFF.

This rearrangement joins TRBV10-3 to TRBJ1-2; 8 positions match TRBD1. CDR1 and CDR2 (germline): ENHRY, SYGVKD. The CDR3 totals 14 residues. Losses at the gene ends were 6 bases for V and 8 bases for J; bases not matched to a gene: 11. The CDR3 region is CAISSGTGDEGYTF. The CDR3 nucleotides are TGTGCCATCAGCTCCGGGACAGGCGACGAGGGCTACACCTTC.

V is TRBV7-6 and J is TRBJ2-7; 7 nucleotides line up with TRBD2. Per the germline V gene, CDR1 is SGHVS and CDR2 is FNYEAQ. The trim removed 5 bases at V and 0 bases at J, leaving 7 bases unmatched. The CDR3 is 15 amino acids. The CDR3 protein is CASSRGEGRSYEQYF. The CDR3 nucleotides are TGTGCCAGCAGCCGCGGGGAGGGACGCTCCTACGAGCAGTACTTC.